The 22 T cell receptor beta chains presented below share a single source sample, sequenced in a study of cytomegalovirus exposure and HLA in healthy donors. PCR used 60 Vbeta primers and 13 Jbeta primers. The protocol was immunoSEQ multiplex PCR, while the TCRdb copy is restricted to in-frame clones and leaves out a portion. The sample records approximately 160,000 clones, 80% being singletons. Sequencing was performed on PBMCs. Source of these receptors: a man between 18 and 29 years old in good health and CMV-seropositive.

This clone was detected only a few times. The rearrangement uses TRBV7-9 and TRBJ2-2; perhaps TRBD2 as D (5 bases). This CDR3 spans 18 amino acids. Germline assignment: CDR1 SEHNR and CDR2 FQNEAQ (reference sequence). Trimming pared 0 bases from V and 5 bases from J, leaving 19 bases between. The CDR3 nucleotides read TGTGCCAGCAGCTTAGCGAAAAGAGGGCTCCCCGGGACCGGGGAGCTGTTTTTT. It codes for CASSLAKRGLPGTGELFF.

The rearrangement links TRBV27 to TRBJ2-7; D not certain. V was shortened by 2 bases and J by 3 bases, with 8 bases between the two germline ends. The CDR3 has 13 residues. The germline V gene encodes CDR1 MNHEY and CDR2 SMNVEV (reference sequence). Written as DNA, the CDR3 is TGTGCCAGCAGTTTAATCCGGAGCTACGAGCAGTACTTC. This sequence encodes CASSLIRSYEQYF.

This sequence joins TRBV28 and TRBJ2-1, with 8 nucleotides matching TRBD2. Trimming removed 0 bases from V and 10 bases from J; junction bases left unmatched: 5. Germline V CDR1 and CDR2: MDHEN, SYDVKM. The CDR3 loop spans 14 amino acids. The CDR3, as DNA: TGTGCCAGCAGTTTATGGGCCTTAGCGGGGGAGCAGTTCTTC. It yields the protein CASSLWALAGEQFF.

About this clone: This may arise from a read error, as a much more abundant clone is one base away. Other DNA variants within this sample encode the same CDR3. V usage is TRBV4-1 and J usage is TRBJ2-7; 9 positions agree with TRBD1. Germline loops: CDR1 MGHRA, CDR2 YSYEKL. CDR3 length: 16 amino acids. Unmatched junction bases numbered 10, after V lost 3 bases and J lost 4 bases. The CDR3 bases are TGCGCCAGCAGCCAGAACACCGGGACAGGGAGTTACGAGCAGTACTTC. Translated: CASSQNTGTGSYEQYF.

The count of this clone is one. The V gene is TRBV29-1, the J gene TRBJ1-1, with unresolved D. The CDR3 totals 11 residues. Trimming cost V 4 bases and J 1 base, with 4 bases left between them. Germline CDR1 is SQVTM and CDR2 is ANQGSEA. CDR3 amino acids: CSVVKNTEAFF. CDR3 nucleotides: TGCAGCGTTGTTAAGAACACTGAAGCTTTCTTT.

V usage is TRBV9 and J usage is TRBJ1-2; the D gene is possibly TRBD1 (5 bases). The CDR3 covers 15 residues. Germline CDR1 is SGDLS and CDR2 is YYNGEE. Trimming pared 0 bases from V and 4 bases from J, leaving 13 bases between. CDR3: CASSVAPQEGYGYTF. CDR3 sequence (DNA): TGTGCCAGCAGCGTAGCGCCACAGGAGGGCTATGGCTACACCTTC.

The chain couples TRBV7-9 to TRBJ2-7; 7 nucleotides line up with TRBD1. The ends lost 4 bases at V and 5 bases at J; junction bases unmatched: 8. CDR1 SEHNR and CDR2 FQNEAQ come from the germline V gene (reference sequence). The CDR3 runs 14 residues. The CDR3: CASSSHDRANEQYF. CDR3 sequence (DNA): TGTGCCAGCAGCTCTCATGACAGGGCTAACGAGCAGTACTTC.

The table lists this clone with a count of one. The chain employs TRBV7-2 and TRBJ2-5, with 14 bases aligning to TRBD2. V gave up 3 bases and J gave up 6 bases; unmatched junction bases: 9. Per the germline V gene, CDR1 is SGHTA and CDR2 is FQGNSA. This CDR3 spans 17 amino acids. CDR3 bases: TGTGCCAGCAGCTTTCTCGGAGGACTAGCGGGAGGTCAGACCCAGTACTTC. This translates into CASSFLGGLAGGQTQYF.

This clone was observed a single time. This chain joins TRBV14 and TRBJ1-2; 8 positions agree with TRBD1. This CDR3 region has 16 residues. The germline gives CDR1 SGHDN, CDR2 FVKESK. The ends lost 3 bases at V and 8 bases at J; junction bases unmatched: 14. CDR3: CASSHQNPDREVGYTF. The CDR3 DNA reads TGTGCCAGCAGCCACCAAAACCCGGACAGGGAAGTAGGCTACACCTTC. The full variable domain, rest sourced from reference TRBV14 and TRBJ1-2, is EAGVTQFPSHSVIEKGQTVTLRCDPISGHDNLYWYRRVMGKEIKFLLHFVKESKQDESGMPNNRFLAERTGGTYSTLKVQPAELEDSGVYFCASSHQNPDREVGYTFGSGTRLTVV.

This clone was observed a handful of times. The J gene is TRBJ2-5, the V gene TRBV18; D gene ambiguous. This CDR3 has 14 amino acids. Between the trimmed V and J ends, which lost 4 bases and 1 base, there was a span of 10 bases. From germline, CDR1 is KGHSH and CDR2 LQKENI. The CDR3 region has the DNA TGTGCCAGCTCACGTATCGCGTTCCAAGAGACCCAGTACTTC. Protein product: CASSRIAFQETQYF.

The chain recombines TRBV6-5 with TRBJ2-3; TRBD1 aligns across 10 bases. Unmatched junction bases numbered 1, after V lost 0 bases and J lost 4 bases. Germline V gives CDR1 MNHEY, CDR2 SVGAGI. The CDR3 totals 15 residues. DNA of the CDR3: TGTGCCAGCAGTTACTCGGGGACAGGGGCAGATACGCAGTATTTT. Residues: CASSYSGTGADTQYF.

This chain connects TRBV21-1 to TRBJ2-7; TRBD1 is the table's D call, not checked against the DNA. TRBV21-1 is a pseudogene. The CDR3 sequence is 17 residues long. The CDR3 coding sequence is TGTGCCAGCAGCACTATTCTCCGGGACAGGGGTCCCTACGAGCAGTACTTC. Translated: CASSTILRDRGPYEQYF.

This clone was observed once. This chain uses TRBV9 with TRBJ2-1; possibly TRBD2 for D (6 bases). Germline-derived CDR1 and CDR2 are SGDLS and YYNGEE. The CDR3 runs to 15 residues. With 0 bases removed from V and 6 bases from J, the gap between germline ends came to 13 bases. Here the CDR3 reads CASSVAAGLSNEQFF. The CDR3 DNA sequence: TGTGCCAGCAGCGTAGCTGCGGGATTAAGCAATGAGCAGTTCTTC.

CDR3 in amino acids: CASSTPGETEAFF. The CDR3 nucleotides read TGTGCCAGCAGCACCCCAGGGGAAACTGAAGCTTTCTTT. V gene TRBV9 combines with J gene TRBJ1-1, with a possible D match to TRBD1 (6 bases). V was clipped by 4 bases and J by 5 bases, with 12 bases between them. Germline CDR1 SGDLS, CDR2 YYNGEE. The CDR3 extends over 13 amino acids.

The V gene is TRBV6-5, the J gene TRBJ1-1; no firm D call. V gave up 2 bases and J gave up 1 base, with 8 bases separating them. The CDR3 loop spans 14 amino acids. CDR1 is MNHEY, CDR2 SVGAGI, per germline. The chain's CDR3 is CASSYLSQNTEAFF. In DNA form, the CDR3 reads TGTGCCAGCAGTTACCTGTCACAGAACACTGAAGCTTTCTTT.

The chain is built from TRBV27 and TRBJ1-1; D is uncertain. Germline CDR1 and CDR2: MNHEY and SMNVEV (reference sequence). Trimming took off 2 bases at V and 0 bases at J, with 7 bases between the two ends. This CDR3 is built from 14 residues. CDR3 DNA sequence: TGTGCCAGCAGTTTAGCCGGGTTGAACACTGAAGCTTTCTTT. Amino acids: CASSLAGLNTEAFF.

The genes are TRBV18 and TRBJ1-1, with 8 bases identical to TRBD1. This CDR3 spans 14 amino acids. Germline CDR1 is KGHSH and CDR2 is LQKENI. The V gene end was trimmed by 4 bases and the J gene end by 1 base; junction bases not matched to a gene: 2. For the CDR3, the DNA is TGTGCCAGCTCACGAGACAGGGGGAACACTGAAGCTTTCTTT. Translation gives CASSRDRGNTEAFF.

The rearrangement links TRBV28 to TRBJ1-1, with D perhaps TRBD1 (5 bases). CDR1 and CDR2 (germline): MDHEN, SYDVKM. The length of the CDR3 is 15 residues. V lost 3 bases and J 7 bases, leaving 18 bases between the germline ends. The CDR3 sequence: CASSFEWGGKIEAFF. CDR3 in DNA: TGTGCCAGCAGTTTTGAGTGGGGGGGGAAGATTGAAGCTTTCTTT.

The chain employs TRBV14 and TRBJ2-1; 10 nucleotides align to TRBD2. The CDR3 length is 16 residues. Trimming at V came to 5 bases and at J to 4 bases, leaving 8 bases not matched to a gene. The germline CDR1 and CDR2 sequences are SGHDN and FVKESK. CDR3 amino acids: CASSYLAGAGYNEQFF. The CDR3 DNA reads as TGTGCCAGCAGCTATCTAGCGGGAGCGGGGTACAATGAGCAGTTCTTC.

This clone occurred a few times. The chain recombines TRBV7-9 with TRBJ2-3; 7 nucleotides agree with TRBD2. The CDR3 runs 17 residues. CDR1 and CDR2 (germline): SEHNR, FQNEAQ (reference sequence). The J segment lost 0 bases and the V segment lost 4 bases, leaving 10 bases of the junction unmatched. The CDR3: CASSYLLSGVSTDTQYF. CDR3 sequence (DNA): TGTGCCAGCAGCTATCTACTCAGCGGGGTCAGCACAGATACGCAGTATTTT.

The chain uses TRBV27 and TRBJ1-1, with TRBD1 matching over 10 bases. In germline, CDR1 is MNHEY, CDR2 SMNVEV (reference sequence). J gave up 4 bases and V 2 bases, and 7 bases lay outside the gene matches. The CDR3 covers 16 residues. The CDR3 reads CASSLLGTGAGTEAFF. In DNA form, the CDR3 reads TGTGCCAGCAGTTTACTCGGGACAGGGGCGGGCACTGAAGCTTTCTTT.

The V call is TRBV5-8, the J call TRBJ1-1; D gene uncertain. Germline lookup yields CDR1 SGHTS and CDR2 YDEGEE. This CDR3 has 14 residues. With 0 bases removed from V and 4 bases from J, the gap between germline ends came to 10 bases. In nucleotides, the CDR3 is TGTGCCAGCAGCTTGGGGCATCGGGGCACTGAAGCTTTCTTT. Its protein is CASSLGHRGTEAFF.